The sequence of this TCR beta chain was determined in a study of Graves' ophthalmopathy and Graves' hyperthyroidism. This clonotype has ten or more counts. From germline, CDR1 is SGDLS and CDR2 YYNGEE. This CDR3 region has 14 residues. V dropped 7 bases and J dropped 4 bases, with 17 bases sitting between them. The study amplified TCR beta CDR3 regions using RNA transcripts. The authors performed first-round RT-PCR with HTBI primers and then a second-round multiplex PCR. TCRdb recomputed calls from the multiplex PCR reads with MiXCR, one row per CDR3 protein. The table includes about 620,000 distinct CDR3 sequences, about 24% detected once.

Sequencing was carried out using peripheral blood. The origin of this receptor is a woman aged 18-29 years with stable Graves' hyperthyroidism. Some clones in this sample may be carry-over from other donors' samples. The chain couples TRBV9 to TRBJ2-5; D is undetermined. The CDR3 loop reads CASSTLDVRETQYF. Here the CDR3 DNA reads TGTGCCAGCTCCACCCTGGACGTCCGAGAGACCCAGTACTTC.